This T cell receptor beta chain was observed in a study of Graves' ophthalmopathy and Graves' hyperthyroidism. Findings and limits, study-wide: The authors also found most expanded thyroid clonotypes above 0.001 frequency in blood.

The stable label applied to hyperthyroidism with no ophthalmopathy within 18 months of follow-up. Roughly 10 ml of fresh blood yielded the PBMCs by density gradient. The study amplified TCR beta CDR3 regions using RNA transcripts. A first-round RT-PCR used HTBI primers, followed by a second-round multiplex PCR. TCRdb independently ran MiXCR on the multiplex PCR reads; one entry per CDR3 protein. This repertoire shows some 370,000 distinct CDR3 sequences, approximately 17% found once; its top ten account for 2% to 3%. This clonotype was detected many times. Its target is not known. With 0 bases removed from V and 9 bases from J, the gap between germline ends came to 21 bases. The CDR3 runs 17 residues. Germline CDR1 MNHEY, CDR2 SVGEGT.

The sequence came from an adult woman with stable Graves' hyperthyroidism. Sequencing used peripheral blood. V and J are TRBV6-2 or TRBV6-3 and TRBJ1-5, with D possibly being TRBD1 (6 bases). CDR3 DNA sequence: TGTGCCAGCAGTTACTCTGGCCTACAGGGTTTCAACTGGCCCCAGCATTTT. Amino acids: CASSYSGLQGFNWPQHF.